The T cell receptor (beta chain) under discussion was sequenced for a study of T-cell reconstitution after alpha-beta-depleted transplantation in children. Study observations and caveats: T cells produced anew were the main source of T-cell counts and diversity one year after transplant. Surviving recipient T cells and thymic progenitors produced the high day-60 TCRbeta diversity seen in some patients. Several hundred expanded graft clones reportedly gave rise to the alpha-beta T cells present about two months after transplant.

TCRbeta library construction was performed incorporating unique molecular identifiers. From the PCR reads, TCRdb called clonotypes with MiXCR, one entry per CDR3 protein. The table lists 300,000 to 400,000 distinct CDR3 sequences, roughly 17% of them singletons. This clonotype was seen more than once but under ten times. Its antigen is still unknown. The sequences come from PBMCs, mostly from graft donor cells, collected 360 days after TCRalphabeta/CD19-depleted stem cell transplant. This receptor was obtained from a male patient between 2 and 10 years old who had a stem cell transplant for acute lymphoblastic leukemia, so the T cells may come from the graft donor.

CDR3 sequence: CSASVPGAEETQYF. CDR3 DNA: TGCAGTGCTAGTGTACCGGGGGCGGAAGAGACCCAGTACTTC. The V gene is TRBV20-1, the J gene TRBJ2-5; D might be TRBD1 or TRBD2, each matching 6 bases. The germline gives CDR1 DFQATT, CDR2 SNEGSKA (reference sequence). V lost 3 bases to trimming and J lost 3 bases, with 14 bases between them. The CDR3 is 14 amino acids.